This entry describes one T cell receptor (beta chain). The target of this receptor is not known. Within one base of it there is no much larger clone, and no base qualities were kept. V sheds 8 bases and J sheds 2 bases, leaving 17 bases between their ends. Per the germline V gene, SQVTM is the CDR1 and ANQGSEA is the CDR2. From its cysteine to its phenylalanine, the CDR3 spans 14 amino acids. Just the 42-base CDR3 DNA is kept, in frame starting at base 1. The data were obtained in a study of blood T cell repertoires in COVID-19 (dated by TCRdb to 2020 to 2021). Context from the whole study: Collaborator samples came from the United States, Italy and Spain and covered acute and convalescent phases of COVID-19. The material from the prospective study consisted of cDNA or gDNA derived from T cells, B-cell-depleted T cells, or PBMCs. Subjects who had been exposed to COVID-19, were actively infected with it, or had recovered from it provided the deeply sampled blood TCRbeta repertoires that made up the dataset. A freely available public database, intended as a resource for researchers studying the immune response to SARS-CoV-2, is where the repertoires were released. The samples were drawn from the first 160 participants of the ongoing ImmuneRACE study and from 950 to 1,500 subjects provided by 6 global collaborators. Nearly every sample came with metadata listing a de-identified subject ID, COVID-19 status, age in years and sex. Where available, HLA class I and class II types were obtained from metadata supplied by the sample provider rather than from assay-based typing.

The paper's findings and limits, for the study overall: The amount of clinical and demographic metadata varied by source and participant and was provided uncurated.

TCRbeta CDR3 regions were amplified from genomic DNA using the immunoSEQ Assay, a bias-controlled multiplex PCR. The study's own analysis went as follows. The number of nucleated cells in each sample was estimated by amplification of reference gene primers within the assay. Sequence reads were collapsed and filtered to measure the absolute abundance of every unique TCRbeta CDR3 rearrangement. For each sample, productive Simpson clonality was calculated as the square root of Simpson's diversity index over productive rearrangements. TCRdb re-hosts the immuneACCESS table, in-frame sequences only. Its copies lack some clones; in the studies checked, an unresolved V gene accounts for under half of them, and the cause for the rest is not known. That table furnishes V, J and clone size, whereas the DNA furnished D and trimming. The sample contains under 250,000 clones, around 82% of them found a single time. In total, the top ten clones hold approximately 4.3% of the sample.

Participants in the prospective study were enrolled through a virtual design, were aged about 18 to 90 years, and lived in about two dozen United States geographic areas. In the prospective study, cohorts were assigned on the basis of participant-reported clinical history obtained from a screening survey and a study questionnaire. Each participant in the prospective study had whole blood, serum and a nasopharyngeal or oropharyngeal swab collected by mobile phlebotomists. Participants in the prospective study had the option to provide additional blood draws and questionnaires over a roughly 2-month period. Before DNA extraction, prospective study blood samples were shipped either frozen or at room temperature.

This receptor chain uses TRBV29-1 and TRBJ2-3, with no confidently assigned D gene. The sequencing input was PBMCs or T cells enriched from blood (not recorded which). The TCR originated in a man in his thirties or forties with acute COVID-19. The DNA sequence is TGCAGCTTCGTTCCTGAGGTAGCCACAGATACGCAGTATTTT. Its coded protein is CSFVPEVATDTQYF.